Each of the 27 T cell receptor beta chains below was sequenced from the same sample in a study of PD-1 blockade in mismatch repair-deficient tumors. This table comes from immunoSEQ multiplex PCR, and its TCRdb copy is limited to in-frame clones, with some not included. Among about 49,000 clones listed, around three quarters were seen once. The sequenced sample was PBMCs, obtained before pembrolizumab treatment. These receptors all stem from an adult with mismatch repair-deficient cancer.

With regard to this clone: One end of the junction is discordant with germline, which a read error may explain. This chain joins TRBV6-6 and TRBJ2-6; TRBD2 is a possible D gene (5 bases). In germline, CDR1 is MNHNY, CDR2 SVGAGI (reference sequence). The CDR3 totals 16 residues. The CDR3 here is CASIPTDYSGANVLTF. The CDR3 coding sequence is TGTGCCAGCATCCCGACTGACTACTCTGGTGCCAACGTCCTGACTTTC.

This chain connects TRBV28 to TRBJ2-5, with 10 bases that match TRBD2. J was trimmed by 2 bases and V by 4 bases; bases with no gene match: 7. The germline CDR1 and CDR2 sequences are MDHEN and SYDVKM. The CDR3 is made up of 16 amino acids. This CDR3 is CASSSLSGRYQETQYF. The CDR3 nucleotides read TGTGCCAGCAGTTCCCTTAGCGGGAGGTATCAAGAGACCCAGTACTTC.

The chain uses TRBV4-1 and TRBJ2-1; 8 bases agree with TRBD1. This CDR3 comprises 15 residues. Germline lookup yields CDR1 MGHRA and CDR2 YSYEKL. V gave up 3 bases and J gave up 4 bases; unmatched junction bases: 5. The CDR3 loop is CASSHGQGAYNEQFF. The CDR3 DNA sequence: TGCGCCAGCAGCCACGGGCAGGGGGCTTACAATGAGCAGTTCTTC.

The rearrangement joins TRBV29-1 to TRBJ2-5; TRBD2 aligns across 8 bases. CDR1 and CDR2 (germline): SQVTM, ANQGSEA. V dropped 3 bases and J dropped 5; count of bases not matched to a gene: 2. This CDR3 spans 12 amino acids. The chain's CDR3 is CSVEEREETQYF. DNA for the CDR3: TGCAGCGTTGAGGAGCGGGAGGAGACCCAGTACTTC.

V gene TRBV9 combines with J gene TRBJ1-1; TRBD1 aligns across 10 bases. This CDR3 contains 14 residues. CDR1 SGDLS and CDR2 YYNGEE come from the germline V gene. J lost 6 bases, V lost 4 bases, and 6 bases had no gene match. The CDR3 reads CASSPGQGNAEAFF. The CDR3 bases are TGTGCCAGCAGCCCGGGACAGGGGAATGCTGAAGCTTTCTTT.

CDR3 residues: CASSSDRGDYNEQFF. CDR3 sequence (DNA): TGTGCCAGCAGCTCGGACAGGGGAGACTACAATGAGCAGTTCTTC. V gene TRBV7-2 combines with J gene TRBJ2-1; 9 nucleotides agree with TRBD1. Looked up from germline, CDR1 is SGHTA and CDR2 is FQGNSA. The CDR3 spans 15 residues. Trimming cost V 4 bases and J 3 bases; bases outside gene matches: 4.

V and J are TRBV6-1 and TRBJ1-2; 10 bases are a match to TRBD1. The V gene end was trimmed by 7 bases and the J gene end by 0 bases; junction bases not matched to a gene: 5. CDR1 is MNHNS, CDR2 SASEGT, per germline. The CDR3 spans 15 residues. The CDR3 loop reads CASILDRGPNYGYTF. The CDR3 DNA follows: TGTGCCAGCATTCTAGACAGGGGGCCTAACTATGGCTACACCTTC.

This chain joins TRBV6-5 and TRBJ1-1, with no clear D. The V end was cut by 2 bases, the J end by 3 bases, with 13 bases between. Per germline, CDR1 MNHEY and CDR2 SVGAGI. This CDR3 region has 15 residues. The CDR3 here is CASSYHSKVDTEAFF. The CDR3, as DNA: TGTGCCAGCAGTTACCATAGCAAGGTGGACACTGAAGCTTTCTTT.

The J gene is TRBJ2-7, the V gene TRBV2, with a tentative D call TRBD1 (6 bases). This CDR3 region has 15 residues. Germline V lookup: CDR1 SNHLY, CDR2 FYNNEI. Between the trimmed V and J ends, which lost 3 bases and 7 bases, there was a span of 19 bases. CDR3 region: CASSDVAGVRWEQYF. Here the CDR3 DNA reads TGTGCCAGCAGTGACGTGGCAGGGGTCCGTTGGGAGCAGTACTTC. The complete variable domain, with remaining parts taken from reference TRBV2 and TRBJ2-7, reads EPEVTQTPSHQVTQMGQEVILRCVPISNHLYFYWYRQILGQKVEFLVSFYNNEISEKSEIFDDQFSVERPDGSNFTLKIRSTKLEDSAMYFCASSDVAGVRWEQYFGPGTRLTVT.

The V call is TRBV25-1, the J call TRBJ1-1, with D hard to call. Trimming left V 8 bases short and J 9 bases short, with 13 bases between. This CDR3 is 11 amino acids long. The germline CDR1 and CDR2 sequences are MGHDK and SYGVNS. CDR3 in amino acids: CASHLGGKAFF. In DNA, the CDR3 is TGTGCCAGCCACTTGGGAGGGAAAGCTTTCTTT.

In nucleotides, the CDR3 is TGTGCCATCTCAGCGGGAGAGGTTAACCGGGGCAATGAGCAGTTCTTC. Its protein is CAISAGEVNRGNEQFF. V gene TRBV10-3 combines with J gene TRBJ2-1, with TRBD2 identical over 8 bases. The germline V gene has CDR1 ENHRY and CDR2 SYGVKD. Losses at the gene ends were 8 bases for V and 6 bases for J; bases not matched to a gene: 15. This CDR3 contains 16 residues.

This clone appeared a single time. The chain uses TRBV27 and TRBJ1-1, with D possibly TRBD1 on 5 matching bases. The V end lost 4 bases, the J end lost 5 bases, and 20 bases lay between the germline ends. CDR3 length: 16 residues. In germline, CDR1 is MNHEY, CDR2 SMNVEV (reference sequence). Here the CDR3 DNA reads TGTGCCAGCAGTTCCCCTCCTCGGCAGGGAGGGACTGAAGCTTTCTTT. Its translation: CASSSPPRQGGTEAFF.

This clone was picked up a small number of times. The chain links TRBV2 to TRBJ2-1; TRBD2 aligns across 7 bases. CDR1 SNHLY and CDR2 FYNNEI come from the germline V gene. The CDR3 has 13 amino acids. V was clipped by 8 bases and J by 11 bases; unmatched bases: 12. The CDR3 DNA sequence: TGTGCCAGCGGGCAAATTACTAGCGCTAAGCAGTTCTTC. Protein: CASGQITSAKQFF.

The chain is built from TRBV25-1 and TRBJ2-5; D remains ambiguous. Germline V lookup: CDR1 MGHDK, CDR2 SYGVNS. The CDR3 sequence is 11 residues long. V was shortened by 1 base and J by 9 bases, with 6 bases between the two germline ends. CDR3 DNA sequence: TGTGCCAGCAGTGAATCGATCTCCCAGTACTTC. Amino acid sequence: CASSESISQYF.

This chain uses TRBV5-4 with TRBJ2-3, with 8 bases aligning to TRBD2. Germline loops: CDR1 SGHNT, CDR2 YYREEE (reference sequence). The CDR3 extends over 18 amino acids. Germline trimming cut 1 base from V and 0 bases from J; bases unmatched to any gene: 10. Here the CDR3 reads CASSLLFGGRFSTDTQYF. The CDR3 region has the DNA TGTGCCAGCAGCTTGTTATTTGGCGGGAGGTTTAGCACAGATACGCAGTATTTT. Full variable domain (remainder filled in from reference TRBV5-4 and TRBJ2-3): ETGVTQSPTHLIKTRGQQVTLRCSSQSGHNTVSWYQQALGQGPQFIFQYYREEENGRGNFPPRFSGLQFPNYSSELNVNALELDDSALYLCASSLLFGGRFSTDTQYFGPGTRLTVL.

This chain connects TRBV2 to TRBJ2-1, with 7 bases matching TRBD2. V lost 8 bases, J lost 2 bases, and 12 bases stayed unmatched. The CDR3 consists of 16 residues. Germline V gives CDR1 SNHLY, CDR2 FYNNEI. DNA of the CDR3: TGTGCCAGCTCTAGAAGCGGGGATCTAACCTACAATGAGCAGTTCTTC. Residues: CASSRSGDLTYNEQFF.

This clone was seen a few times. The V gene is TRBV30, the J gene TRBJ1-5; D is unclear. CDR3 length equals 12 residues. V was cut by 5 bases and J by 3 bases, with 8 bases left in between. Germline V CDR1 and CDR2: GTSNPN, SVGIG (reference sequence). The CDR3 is CAWGRNNQPQHF. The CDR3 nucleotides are TGTGCCTGGGGCAGGAACAATCAGCCCCAGCATTTT.

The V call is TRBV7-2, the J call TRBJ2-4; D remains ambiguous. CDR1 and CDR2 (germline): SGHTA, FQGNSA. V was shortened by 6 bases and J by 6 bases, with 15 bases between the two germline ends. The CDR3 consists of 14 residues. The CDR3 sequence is CASSLAFPPNIQYF. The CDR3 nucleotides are TGTGCCAGCAGTTTGGCCTTTCCCCCAAACATTCAGTACTTC.

CDR3 loop: CASSRQLNTEAFF. The CDR3 DNA is TGTGCCAGCAGCCGACAGTTGAACACTGAAGCTTTCTTT. The gene calls are TRBV7-9 and TRBJ1-1, with D maybe TRBD1 (5 bases). V was shortened by 5 bases and J by 0 bases, with 7 bases between the two germline ends. CDR1 is SEHNR and CDR2 is FQNEAQ in the germline V gene (reference sequence). CDR3 length: 13 residues.

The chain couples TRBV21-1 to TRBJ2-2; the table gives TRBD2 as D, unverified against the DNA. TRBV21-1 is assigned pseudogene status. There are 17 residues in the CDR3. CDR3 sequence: CASSKALEAPNTGELFF. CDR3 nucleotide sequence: TGTGCCAGCAGCAAAGCGCTGGAGGCCCCGAACACCGGGGAGCTGTTTTTT.

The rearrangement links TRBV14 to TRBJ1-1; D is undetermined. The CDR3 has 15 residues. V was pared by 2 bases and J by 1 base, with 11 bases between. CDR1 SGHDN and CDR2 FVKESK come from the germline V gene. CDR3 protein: CASSQYIAENTEAFF. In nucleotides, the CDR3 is TGTGCCAGCAGCCAATACATCGCTGAGAACACTGAAGCTTTCTTT.

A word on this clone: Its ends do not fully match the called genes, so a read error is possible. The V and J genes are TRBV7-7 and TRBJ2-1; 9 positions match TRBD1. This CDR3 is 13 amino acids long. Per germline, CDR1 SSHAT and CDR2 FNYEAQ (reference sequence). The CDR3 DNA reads TGTGCTAGCAGCCCGACGGGACAGGGTTTTAAGTTCTTC. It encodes CASSPTGQGFKFF.

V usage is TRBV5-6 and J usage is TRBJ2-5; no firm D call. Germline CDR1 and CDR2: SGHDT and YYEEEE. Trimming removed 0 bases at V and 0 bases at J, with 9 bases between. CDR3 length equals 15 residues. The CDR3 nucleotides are TGTGCCAGCAGCTTGGATTCAGGCTACCAAGAGACCCAGTACTTC. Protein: CASSLDSGYQETQYF.

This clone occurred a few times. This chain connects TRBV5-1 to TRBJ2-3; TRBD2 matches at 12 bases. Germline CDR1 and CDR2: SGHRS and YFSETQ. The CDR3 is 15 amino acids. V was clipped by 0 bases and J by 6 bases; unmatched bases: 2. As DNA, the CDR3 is TGCGCCAGCAGCTTGGGACTAGCGGGAGCCGATACGCAGTATTTT. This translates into CASSLGLAGADTQYF.

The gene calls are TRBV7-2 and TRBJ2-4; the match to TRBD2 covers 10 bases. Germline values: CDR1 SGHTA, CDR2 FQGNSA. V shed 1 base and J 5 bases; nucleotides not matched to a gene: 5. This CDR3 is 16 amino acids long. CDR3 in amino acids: CASSLGLAGGQNIQYF. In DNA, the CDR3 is TGTGCCAGCAGCTTAGGGTTAGCGGGAGGTCAAAACATTCAGTACTTC.

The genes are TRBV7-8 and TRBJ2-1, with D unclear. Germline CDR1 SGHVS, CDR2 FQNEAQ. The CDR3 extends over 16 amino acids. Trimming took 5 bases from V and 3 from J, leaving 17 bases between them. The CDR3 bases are TGTGCCAGCAGCACCCAGAACCCCCTTCTCTACAATGAGCAGTTCTTC. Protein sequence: CASSTQNPLLYNEQFF.

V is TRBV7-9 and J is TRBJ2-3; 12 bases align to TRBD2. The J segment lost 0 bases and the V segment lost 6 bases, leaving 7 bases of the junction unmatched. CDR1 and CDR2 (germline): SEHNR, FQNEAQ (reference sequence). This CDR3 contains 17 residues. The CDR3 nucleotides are TGTGCCAGCAGTTTCAGGACTAGCGGGATTAGCACAGATACGCAGTATTTT. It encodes CASSFRTSGISTDTQYF.